These T cell receptor beta chains were read from a single sample in a study of T cell repertoires in cytomegalovirus infection. TCRdb re-derived calls from the reads in MiXCR, one entry per CDR3 protein. Of 450,000 to 600,000 distinct CDR3 sequences in the sample, roughly 12% were seen once. Sequencing was carried out using PBMCs. The receptors derive from a human donor in good health (CMV status not recorded). Some clones in this sample may be carry-over from other donors' samples. CDR3s include the opening cysteine and the closing phenylalanine or tryptophan. Fields, in order: CDR3 length, clone size, J gene, D gene, V gene, CDR3 DNA, CDR3 protein. A D gene is named only where the DNA matches it firmly. Only part of the rows carry a size: once, few, many, or a class if the clone is expanded.

>14|.|TRBJ2-4|.|TRBV4-2
TGTGCCAGCAGCCTTACTCCAGCCAAAAACATTCAGTACTTC
CASSLTPAKNIQYF
>15|many|TRBJ2-2|.|TRBV6-2/TRBV6-3
TGTGCCAGCAGGAGACACTCGATGAACACCGGGGAGCTGTTTTTT
CASRRHSMNTGELFF
>13|many|TRBJ1-2|.|TRBV25-1
TGTGCCAGCAGTGGGACACTTAGGGATGGCTACACCTTC
CASSGTLRDGYTF
>18|few|TRBJ2-3|TRBD2|TRBV4-2
TGTGCCAGCAGCCAAAACCAAGGGAGGCGGGGGAGCACAGATACGCAGTATTTT
CASSQNQGRRGSTDTQYF
>16|many|TRBJ1-5|TRBD1|TRBV19
TGTGCCAGTAGTAGAAAGGGACAGGGAAGCAATCAGCCCCAGCATTTT
CASSRKGQGSNQPQHF
>15|few|TRBJ2-2|.|TRBV30
TGTGCCTGGAGTCACGGGGGTTCGAACACCGGGGAGCTGTTTTTT
CAWSHGGSNTGELFF
>14|many|TRBJ2-5|.|TRBV7-9
TGTGCCAGCAGCCAAGCGAGGATACAAGAGACCCAGTACTTC
CASSQARIQETQYF
>18|many|TRBJ1-2|.|TRBV4-1
TGCGCCAGCAGCCAGGGGCTGATCATATTGCAGGCTGCCTATGGCTACACCTTC
CASSQGLIILQAAYGYTF
>16|few|TRBJ1-3|.|TRBV18
TGTGCCAGCTCACCCTCTTTCACAAGATTCAGAAACACCATATATTTT
CASSPSFTRFRNTIYF
>11|.|TRBJ2-1|.|TRBV29-1
TGCAGCGTTACATCGGGGAATGAGCAGTTCTTC
CSVTSGNEQFF
>15|many|TRBJ1-1|.|TRBV25-1
TGTGCCAGCAGTGAACTTGGGACGGAAAACACTGAAGCTTTCTTT
CASSELGTENTEAFF
>15|many|TRBJ1-3|.|TRBV12-3/TRBV12-4
TGTGCCAGCAGTTCCCCCTCTCTATCGGGAAACACCATATATTTT
CASSSPSLSGNTIYF
>16|many|TRBJ2-1|TRBD2|TRBV7-9
TGTGCCAGCAGCTTAGGAGCGGGAGCCACCTACAATGAGCAGTTCTTC
CASSLGAGATYNEQFF
>12|many|TRBJ1-5|.|TRBV7-2
TGTGCCAGCAGCTCAACAGGGCAGCCCCAGCATTTT
CASSSTGQPQHF
>16|many|TRBJ1-1|.|TRBV3-1
TGTGCCAGCAGCCCAGGGACCGGGATTAGGGCATATTGGGCTTTCTTT
CASSPGTGIRAYWAFF
>13|.|TRBJ1-1|.|TRBV28
TGTGCCAGCATCACGCGGACAACCACTGAAGCTTTCTTT
CASITRTTTEAFF
>15|many|TRBJ2-7|TRBD1|TRBV27
TGTGCCAGCAGTTTCCTGGGACAGGGGCGGTACGAGCAGTACTTC
CASSFLGQGRYEQYF
>15|many|TRBJ2-5|.|TRBV28
TGTGCCAGCAGTTTCCTACTAGTAGCGCAAGAGACCCAGTACTTC
CASSFLLVAQETQYF
>15|many|TRBJ2-3|TRBD1|TRBV12-3/TRBV12-4
TGTGCCAGCAGCTCCGGGACAGGGTCCACAGATACGCAGTATTTT
CASSSGTGSTDTQYF
>14|.|TRBJ1-5|.|TRBV29-1
TGCAGCGTTGTTTGGGGGGCCCCCAATCAGCCCCAGCATTTT
CSVVWGAPNQPQHF